These 32 T cell receptor beta chains came from one sample sequenced in a study of blood T cell repertoires in COVID-19 (dated by TCRdb to 2019 to 2021). The method behind the library was the immunoSEQ multiplex PCR assay. Not all clones reach the TCRdb copy of this immuneACCESS table, which keeps in-frame sequences only. Checked studies attribute under half of the gap to unresolved V genes and leave the rest unexplained. A total of 80,000 or so clones appear in this sample, about 76% of them only once. The ten largest clones add up to 44% of the sample. The sequencing input was peripheral blood. These receptors all stem from a man aged 80 or over with acute or convalescent COVID-19.

In this sample, this clone turned up once. The CDR3 DNA is TGTGCTAGTGGAAAGGCGAGAGCGGGGAGCGGGTCATACGAGCAGTACTTC. It codes for CASGKARAGSGSYEQYF. The chain combines TRBV12-5 with TRBJ2-7, with 7 bases lining up with TRBD2. After removal of 6 bases from V and 4 bases from J, the junction contained 18 bases not matched to a gene. Germline CDR1 LGHNT, CDR2 FRNRAP. The CDR3 runs 17 residues.

The V gene is TRBV19, the J gene TRBJ2-7; 8 nucleotides agree with TRBD2. The CDR3 has 14 amino acids. Germline lookup yields CDR1 LNHDA and CDR2 SQIVND (reference sequence). J was trimmed by 6 bases and V by 10 bases; bases with no gene match: 14. CDR3 DNA: TGTGCCACCGCGAAGTCAAACCGGGGGGGCGAGCAGTACTTC. This gives the protein CATAKSNRGGEQYF.

The CDR3, as DNA: TGTGCCAGCAGTCCGGGACAGGGGGCTTACAATGAGCAGTTCTTC. Translating it yields CASSPGQGAYNEQFF. This sequence joins TRBV6-4 and TRBJ2-1, with 12 nucleotides matching TRBD1. Germline CDR1 is MRHNA and CDR2 is SNTAGT. The ends lost 5 bases at V and 4 bases at J; junction bases unmatched: 3. The CDR3 length is 15 residues.

V usage is TRBV29-1 and J usage is TRBJ2-7; weak D call: TRBD1 (5 bases). The V gene's germline CDR1 is SQVTM and CDR2 ANQGSEA. This CDR3 has 13 residues. Trimming shortened V by 2 bases and J by 2 bases, and 10 bases separated the two germline ends. The CDR3 DNA sequence: TGCAGCGTTGAAAGGGGTCCCACCTACGAGCAGTACTTC. Translated, it gives CSVERGPTYEQYF.

The J gene is TRBJ2-7, the V gene TRBV5-4, with 10 bases that match TRBD1. Trimming took 3 bases from V and 3 from J; bases not matched to a gene: 6. The CDR3 is 15 residues long. Looked up from germline, CDR1 is SGHNT and CDR2 is YYREEE (reference sequence). CDR3 residues: CASSSGTGALYEQYF. DNA for the CDR3: TGTGCCAGCAGCTCCGGGACAGGGGCGCTCTACGAGCAGTACTTC.

The gene calls are TRBV10-1 and TRBJ2-7, with 8 bases that match TRBD2. From germline, CDR1 is WNHNN and CDR2 SYGVQD (reference sequence). V trimming: 4 bases; J trimming: 2 bases; junction bases outside the gene matches: 4. The CDR3 is 14 residues long. CDR3 amino acids: CASSAREAPYEQYF. CDR3 nucleotides: TGCGCCAGCAGTGCGCGGGAGGCCCCCTACGAGCAGTACTTC.

This chain connects TRBV5-4 to TRBJ2-7, with D perhaps TRBD1 (6 bases). The ends were cut back, 4 bases at V and 5 bases at J, with 13 bases in the middle. The CDR3 extends over 13 amino acids. Germline loops: CDR1 SGHNT, CDR2 YYREEE (reference sequence). The CDR3, as DNA: TGTGCCAGCAGCCGACAGGTCAGCAACGAGCAGTACTTC. This gives the protein CASSRQVSNEQYF. Variable domain in full (rest from reference TRBV5-4 and TRBJ2-7): ETGVTQSPTHLIKTRGQQVTLRCSSQSGHNTVSWYQQALGQGPQFIFQYYREEENGRGNFPPRFSGLQFPNYSSELNVNALELDDSALYLCASSRQVSNEQYFGPGTRLTVT.

J is TRBJ2-5 and V is TRBV2; TRBD1 aligns across 8 bases. This CDR3 is built from 16 residues. Germline values: CDR1 SNHLY, CDR2 FYNNEI. The junction had 15 bases not matched to a gene; V was cut back by 7 bases and J by 5 bases. The CDR3 loop is CASKGRTGIFGETQYF. The CDR3 DNA sequence: TGTGCCAGCAAGGGCAGGACAGGGATATTTGGGGAGACCCAGTACTTC.

This chain links TRBV7-2 with TRBJ1-1; D is unclear. Germline V gives CDR1 SGHTA, CDR2 FQGNSA. The CDR3 covers 14 residues. V gave up 3 bases and J gave up 3 bases, with 11 bases separating them. The CDR3 DNA sequence: TGTGCCAGCAGCTTCCAGGTGAAGGACACTGAAGCTTTCTTT. Its protein is CASSFQVKDTEAFF.

The chain joins TRBV7-6 to TRBJ2-1, with 15 bases aligning to TRBD2. The ends lost 5 bases at V and 0 bases at J; junction bases unmatched: 14. Looked up from germline, CDR1 is SGHVS and CDR2 is FNYEAQ. The CDR3 has 21 amino acids. This CDR3 is CASSILPGLAGGLSSYNEQFF. The CDR3 nucleotides read TGTGCCAGCAGCATACTCCCGGGACTAGCGGGAGGACTAAGCTCCTACAATGAGCAGTTCTTC.

The chain joins TRBV30 to TRBJ2-6; maybe TRBD2 (5 bases). V lost 2 bases and J lost 0, with 11 bases in between. This CDR3 region has 16 residues. Germline lookup yields CDR1 GTSNPN and CDR2 SVGIG (reference sequence). The CDR3 DNA is TGTGCCTGGAGTCCCGGGATCTCCTCTGGGGCCAACGTCCTGACTTTC. Its protein product is CAWSPGISSGANVLTF.

This chain connects TRBV20-1 to TRBJ2-1, with D maybe TRBD2 (6 bases). CDR3 length: 14 residues. Between the trimmed V and J ends, which lost 3 bases and 7 bases, there was a span of 16 bases. The germline V gene encodes CDR1 DFQATT and CDR2 SNEGSKA (reference sequence). The CDR3 sequence is CSASGGLGRNEQFF. The CDR3 nucleotides read TGCAGTGCTAGTGGGGGACTGGGGAGAAATGAGCAGTTCTTC.

This sequence joins TRBV5-1 and TRBJ1-1, with D possibly being TRBD1 (6 bases). CDR3 size: 15 residues. The V end lost 6 bases, the J end lost 0 bases, and 15 bases lay between the germline ends. CDR1 and CDR2 from the germline V gene are SGHRS and YFSETQ. This chain's CDR3 is CASKEGGGVNTEAFF. CDR3 in DNA: TGCGCCAGCAAGGAGGGGGGAGGGGTGAACACTGAAGCTTTCTTT. Filled out from reference TRBV5-1 and TRBJ1-1, the complete variable domain reads KAGVTQTPRYLIKTRGQQVTLSCSPISGHRSVSWYQQTPGQGLQFLFEYFSETQRNKGNFPGRFSGRQFSNSRSEMNVSTLELGDSALYLCASKEGGGVNTEAFFGQGTRLTVV.

The chain has TRBV19 and TRBJ2-5, with TRBD1 matching over 9 bases. Losses at the gene ends were 5 bases for V and 4 bases for J; bases not matched to a gene: 11. Germline loops: CDR1 LNHDA, CDR2 SQIVND (reference sequence). CDR3 size: 16 residues. CDR3: CASSSQTGGRGETQYF. In DNA, the CDR3 is TGTGCCAGTAGTTCCCAGACAGGGGGAAGAGGAGAGACCCAGTACTTC. Filled out from reference TRBV19 and TRBJ2-5, the complete variable domain reads DGGITQSPKYLFRKEGQNVTLSCEQNLNHDAMYWYRQDPGQGLRLIYYSQIVNDFQKGDIAEGYSVSREKKESFPLTVTSAQKNPTAFYLCASSSQTGGRGETQYFGPGTRLLVL.

The V gene is TRBV3-1 (or the pseudogene TRBV3-2), the J gene TRBJ2-7, with 8 positions matching TRBD2. V shed 3 bases, J shed 1 base, and the junction held 2 bases outside the gene matches. The CDR3 has 14 residues. Germline V gene sequence: CDR1 LGHDT, CDR2 YNNKEL (reference sequence). DNA for the CDR3: TGTGCCAGCAGCCACGGGAGGGGATCCTACGAGCAGTACTTC. Translating gives CASSHGRGSYEQYF.

The CDR3 loop reads CASSIDSEQYF. CDR3 sequence (DNA): TGCGCCAGCAGTATCGACAGCGAGCAGTACTTC. The V and J genes are TRBV10-2 and TRBJ2-7, with a weak D call TRBD1 (5 bases). Trimming left V 5 bases short and J 6 bases short, with 8 bases between. This CDR3 has 11 residues. Germline-derived CDR1 and CDR2 are WSHSY and SAAADI.

The chain recombines TRBV2 with TRBJ1-1; D gene unclear. Germline values: CDR1 SNHLY, CDR2 FYNNEI. The CDR3 spans 14 residues. The germline V and J ends were trimmed by 5 bases and 6 bases, with 16 bases remaining between them. In nucleotides, the CDR3 is TGTGCCAGCAGTTCAGATCCACCGGGAGCTGAAGCTTTCTTT. This gives the protein CASSSDPPGAEAFF.

The chain combines TRBV7-3 with TRBJ2-3; 11 bases match TRBD2. Germline values: CDR1 SGHTA, CDR2 FQGTGA. The CDR3 is 17 residues long. The J segment lost 0 bases and the V segment lost 5 bases, leaving 7 bases of the junction unmatched. The CDR3 protein is CASSPLGLAGSTDTQYF. CDR3 DNA sequence: TGTGCCAGCAGCCCCCTTGGACTAGCGGGCAGCACAGATACGCAGTATTTT. Looking up the rest from reference TRBV7-3 and TRBJ2-3 gives the full variable domain: GAGVSQTPSNKVTEKGKYVELRCDPISGHTALYWYRQSLGQGPEFLIYFQGTGAADDSGLPNDRFFAVRPEGSVSTLKIQRTERGDSAVYLCASSPLGLAGSTDTQYFGPGTRLTVL.

This chain connects TRBV5-1 to TRBJ1-4; TRBD1 is a possible D gene (6 bases). V was trimmed by 4 bases and J by 7 bases, leaving 14 bases between them. From germline, CDR1 is SGHRS and CDR2 YFSETQ. The CDR3 totals 14 residues. CDR3 residues: CASSPTGKGEKLFF. CDR3 coding DNA: TGCGCCAGCAGCCCCACAGGGAAGGGTGAAAAACTGTTTTTT.

This chain links TRBV6-1 with TRBJ2-5; D possibly corresponds to TRBD2 (5 bases). Germline lookup yields CDR1 MNHNS and CDR2 SASEGT. There are 13 residues in the CDR3. V lost 2 bases to trimming and J lost 9 bases, with 13 bases between them. In DNA form, the CDR3 reads TGTGCCAGCAGTGAAAATCCGAGGGTGGCCCAGTACTTC. It specifies CASSENPRVAQYF.

The chain couples TRBV2 to TRBJ1-5; perhaps TRBD1 as D (5 bases). Germline lookup yields CDR1 SNHLY and CDR2 FYNNEI. CDR3 length: 14 residues. V shed 3 bases and J shed 3 bases, with 9 bases lying between them. The CDR3 here is CASSDAGLNQPQHF. CDR3 nucleotide sequence: TGTGCCAGCAGTGATGCGGGGCTCAATCAGCCCCAGCATTTT.

DNA of the CDR3: TGTGCCACCAGCAGGGCCGGACAGTCCCGCTTCTACGAGCAGTACTTC. As protein: CATSRAGQSRFYEQYF. The rearrangement joins TRBV15 to TRBJ2-7; a weak D match, TRBD1 (6 bases). Between the trimmed V and J ends, which lost 3 bases and 3 bases, there was a span of 18 bases. This CDR3 has 16 residues. Per the germline V gene, CDR1 is LNHNV and CDR2 is YYDKDF (reference sequence).

This clone appeared a single time. The CDR3 here is CAAGREGHEQYF. The CDR3 DNA follows: TGTGCGGCCGGACGGGAGGGCCACGAGCAGTACTTC. The chain links TRBV28 to TRBJ2-7, with TRBD2 identical over 8 bases. Germline lookup yields CDR1 MDHEN and CDR2 SYDVKM. The CDR3 is 12 residues long.

This chain joins TRBV28 and TRBJ2-1, with TRBD2 matching over 9 bases. Germline V gives CDR1 MDHEN, CDR2 SYDVKM. V dropped 2 bases and J dropped 4; count of bases not matched to a gene: 3. The CDR3 is made up of 15 amino acids. CDR3 sequence: CASSLRTSAYNEQFF. The CDR3 DNA follows: TGTGCCAGCAGTTTACGGACTAGCGCATACAATGAGCAGTTCTTC.

The chain has TRBV28 and TRBJ1-5; weak D call: TRBD1 (5 bases). The CDR3 runs 18 residues. V lost 5 bases, J lost 0 bases, and 20 bases lay in between. Germline-derived CDR1 and CDR2 are MDHEN and SYDVKM. The CDR3 sequence is CASSIAGPIGDSNQPQHF. The CDR3 DNA sequence: TGTGCCAGCAGTATTGCAGGGCCCATAGGAGATAGCAATCAGCCCCAGCATTTT. Full variable domain (missing parts from reference TRBV28 and TRBJ1-5): DVKVTQSSRYLVKRTGEKVFLECVQDMDHENMFWYRQDPGLGLRLIYFSYDVKMKEKGDIPEGYSVSREKKERFSLILESASTNQTSMYLCASSIAGPIGDSNQPQHFGDGTRLSIL.

The rearrangement links TRBV5-1 to TRBJ2-2; D uncertain. The CDR3 spans 15 residues. Trimming pared 0 bases from V and 0 bases from J, leaving 6 bases between. Germline V lookup: CDR1 SGHRS, CDR2 YFSETQ. For the CDR3, the DNA is TGCGCCAGCAGCTTGGCACAAGCGAACACCGGGGAGCTGTTTTTT. It yields the protein CASSLAQANTGELFF.

The rearrangement joins TRBV5-1 to TRBJ2-1, with 11 positions matching TRBD2. Germline V gives CDR1 SGHRS, CDR2 YFSETQ. The CDR3 is made up of 18 amino acids. J gave up 10 bases and V 3 bases, and 18 bases lay outside the gene matches. This CDR3 is CASSSRPTSGRKPPEQFF. CDR3 nucleotide sequence: TGCGCCAGCAGCTCACGACCCACTAGCGGGAGAAAGCCACCCGAGCAGTTCTTC. Using reference TRBV5-1 and TRBJ2-1 for the parts outside the CDR3, the full variable domain is KAGVTQTPRYLIKTRGQQVTLSCSPISGHRSVSWYQQTPGQGLQFLFEYFSETQRNKGNFPGRFSGRQFSNSRSEMNVSTLELGDSALYLCASSSRPTSGRKPPEQFFGPGTRLTVL.

The J gene is TRBJ2-6, the V gene TRBV7-9; D is unclear. Germline lookup yields CDR1 SEHNR and CDR2 FQNEAQ (reference sequence). CDR3 size: 16 residues. Trimming took 2 bases from V and 0 from J, leaving 8 bases between them. The CDR3 sequence: CASSLSVNSGANVLTF. In DNA form, the CDR3 reads TGTGCCAGCAGCTTATCGGTAAACTCTGGGGCCAACGTCCTGACTTTC.

This sequence joins TRBV27 and TRBJ2-5, with TRBD1 identical over 7 bases. CDR1 and CDR2 from the germline V gene are MNHEY and SMNVEV (reference sequence). The CDR3 sequence is 13 residues long. Unmatched junction bases numbered 2, after V lost 4 bases and J lost 3 bases. CDR3 bases: TGTGCCAGCAGTTGGGACAGCGAAGAGACCCAGTACTTC. This translates into CASSWDSEETQYF.

V gene TRBV7-9 combines with J gene TRBJ1-5, with D unclear. This CDR3 contains 16 residues. The germline gives CDR1 SEHNR, CDR2 FQNEAQ (reference sequence). Trimming shortened V by 1 base and J by 2 bases, and 12 bases separated the two germline ends. Written as DNA, the CDR3 is TGTGCCAGCAGCTTAGGAAAGGAGCATGGCAATCAGCCCCAGCATTTT. Translated, it gives CASSLGKEHGNQPQHF.

V is TRBV29-1 and J is TRBJ2-3; 7 nucleotides match TRBD1. Trimming removed 5 bases from V and 1 base from J; junction bases left unmatched: 0. From germline, CDR1 is SQVTM and CDR2 ANQGSEA. The CDR3 length is 12 residues. CDR3 region: CSVQGGTDTQYF. CDR3 bases: TGCAGCGTTCAGGGGGGCACAGATACGCAGTATTTT.

The chain combines TRBV6-5 with TRBJ2-5, with 7 bases that match TRBD1. This CDR3 is 14 amino acids long. The germline CDR1 and CDR2 sequences are MNHEY and SVGAGI. The V and J ends lost 6 bases and 2 bases, in that order; junction bases with no gene match: 6. The CDR3 spells CASRGGQVQETQYF. The DNA of the CDR3 is TGTGCCAGCAGAGGAGGACAGGTACAAGAGACCCAGTACTTC.